The 25 T cell receptor beta chains below all came from one sample that was sequenced in a study of a mutant IDH1 vaccine in newly diagnosed glioma. No antigen has been assigned to these receptors. Sequencing was performed with immunoSEQ multiplex PCR; in TCRdb, only in-frame clones are kept and a portion is missing. Of around 69,000 clones detected, 70% to 90% appear once; the ten largest clones hold 1.5% to 2.5%. As for time point: week 35, safety follow-up. In the vaccine, a single dose held 300 ug of the mutant IDH1 20-mer peptide, along with topical imiquimod. Sequenced here: PBMCs, sampled from a glioma patient whose treatment included an IDH1 peptide vaccine. All receptors derive from a man under 40 with glioma.

This clone appeared once. The chain is built from TRBV7-9 and TRBJ1-2, with D unresolved. CDR3 length: 15 amino acids. Trimming removed 7 bases at V and 5 bases at J, with 20 bases between. CDR1 and CDR2 (germline): SEHNR, FQNEAQ (reference sequence). The CDR3 DNA is TGTGCCAGCACCCCTGTGGGAGGACTAGGGTATGGCTACACCTTC. Translating it yields CASTPVGGLGYGYTF.

The chain employs TRBV30 and TRBJ1-1; 12 positions agree with TRBD1. Germline V CDR1 and CDR2: GTSNPN, SVGIG (reference sequence). Trimming removed 4 bases from V and 3 bases from J; junction bases left unmatched: 9. The CDR3 loop spans 16 amino acids. DNA of the CDR3: TGTGCCTGGAACAGGGGGACAGGGGGCGCGGACACTGAAGCTTTCTTT. It yields the protein CAWNRGTGGADTEAFF.

This rearrangement joins TRBV4-1 to TRBJ2-7, with D unclear. Germline V gene data show CDR1 as MGHRA and CDR2 as YSYEKL. The CDR3 is 16 residues long. V was pared by 2 bases and J by 0 bases, with 14 bases between. CDR3 amino acids: CASSQRVGLPSYEQYF. CDR3 bases: TGCGCCAGCAGCCAAAGGGTAGGGCTTCCCTCCTACGAGCAGTACTTC.

This clone was observed once. The genes are TRBV15 and TRBJ1-2; D call uncertain. This CDR3 has 13 residues. With 1 base removed from V and 3 bases from J, the gap between germline ends came to 6 bases. The germline V gene encodes CDR1 LNHNV and CDR2 YYDKDF (reference sequence). Written as DNA, the CDR3 is TGTGCCACCAGCAGAGTGGATGACTATGGCTACACCTTC. Translation: CATSRVDDYGYTF.

The V call is TRBV28, the J call TRBJ1-4; D not resolved. V was cut by 6 bases and J by 5 bases, with 10 bases left in between. This CDR3 region has 13 residues. Germline CDR1 MDHEN, CDR2 SYDVKM. The CDR3 DNA reads TGTGCCAGCAGAGTTACCGGAAATGAAAAACTGTTTTTT. It yields the protein CASRVTGNEKLFF.

The gene calls are TRBV5-8 and TRBJ2-1, with D possibly being TRBD1 or TRBD2 (5 bases each). Trimming stripped 4 bases from V and 3 bases from J, with 20 bases between. The CDR3 is made up of 17 amino acids. Germline CDR1 is SGHTS and CDR2 is YDEGEE. The CDR3: CASSPPRWGDYYNEQFF. The CDR3 DNA follows: TGTGCCAGCAGCCCCCCCCGGTGGGGCGACTACTACAATGAGCAGTTCTTC.

This chain uses TRBV6-1 with TRBJ1-2; maybe TRBD1 (6 bases). V was clipped by 2 bases and J by 5 bases, with 18 bases between them. Germline V lookup: CDR1 MNHNS, CDR2 SASEGT. This CDR3 region has 16 residues. The CDR3: CASSELPGATYYGYTF. The CDR3 nucleotides are TGTGCCAGCAGTGAACTCCCGGGGGCGACCTATTATGGCTACACCTTC.

This chain joins TRBV4-1 and TRBJ2-3, with D perhaps matching TRBD2 (6 bases). The CDR3 is 17 amino acids. Germline lookup yields CDR1 MGHRA and CDR2 YSYEKL. V was cut by 2 bases and J by 1 base, with 16 bases left in between. In nucleotides, the CDR3 is TGCGCCAGCAGCCAACCCCCGGGACTGGGGGGCACAGATACGCAGTATTTT. Protein: CASSQPPGLGGTDTQYF.

This rearrangement joins TRBV28 to TRBJ2-6, with D unresolved. V lost 5 bases, J lost 0 bases, and 11 bases lay in between. CDR1 and CDR2 from the germline V gene are MDHEN and SYDVKM. This CDR3 region has 16 residues. The CDR3 nucleotides are TGTGCCAGCAGTGCTCCAGGAAGCTCTGGGGCCAACGTCCTGACTTTC. As protein: CASSAPGSSGANVLTF.

V gene TRBV18 combines with J gene TRBJ2-5; either TRBD1 or TRBD2 may supply D (5 bases each). This CDR3 comprises 14 residues. V lost 4 bases and J lost 4, with 13 bases in between. Germline CDR1 and CDR2: KGHSH and LQKENI. The CDR3 sequence: CASSLRDLGETQYF. DNA of the CDR3: TGTGCCAGCTCACTTAGGGACCTCGGAGAGACCCAGTACTTC.

The chain uses TRBV19 and TRBJ2-2; 7 positions match TRBD1. The V gene's germline CDR1 is LNHDA and CDR2 SQIVND (reference sequence). J gave up 4 bases and V 6 bases, and 8 bases lay outside the gene matches. This CDR3 comprises 15 residues. CDR3 sequence (DNA): TGTGCCAGTAGCACGACAGGGCTGGCCACCGGGGAGCTGTTTTTT. As protein: CASSTTGLATGELFF.

The count of this clone is one. This sequence joins TRBV28 and TRBJ2-5; 8 bases fit TRBD1. Losses at the gene ends were 3 bases for V and 2 bases for J; bases not matched to a gene: 8. The CDR3 length is 16 residues. The germline gives CDR1 MDHEN, CDR2 SYDVKM. The CDR3 DNA is TGTGCCAGCAGTTTCGGGTCGGGGGACAGGCAAGAGACCCAGTACTTC. It yields the protein CASSFGSGDRQETQYF. Complete variable domain (other parts from reference TRBV28 and TRBJ2-5): DVKVTQSSRYLVKRTGEKVFLECVQDMDHENMFWYRQDPGLGLRLIYFSYDVKMKEKGDIPEGYSVSREKKERFSLILESASTNQTSMYLCASSFGSGDRQETQYFGPGTRLLVL.

CDR3: CASSLTSSNYGYTF. CDR3 nucleotides: TGTGCCAGCAGTTTAACGAGCAGCAACTATGGCTACACCTTC. The V call is TRBV27, the J call TRBJ1-2, with D uncertain. This CDR3 region has 14 residues. Deletions cut 2 bases from V and 2 bases from J, with 9 bases between. The germline V gene has CDR1 MNHEY and CDR2 SMNVEV (reference sequence).

The sample holds one count of this clone. V usage is TRBV27 and J usage is TRBJ1-2, with D unresolved. Trimming took off 6 bases at V and 3 bases at J, with 11 bases between the two ends. The CDR3 is 13 residues long. Germline V gives CDR1 MNHEY, CDR2 SMNVEV (reference sequence). CDR3 sequence: CASSRAPDYGYTF. In nucleotides, the CDR3 is TGTGCCAGCAGCCGGGCCCCCGACTATGGCTACACCTTC.

This chain joins TRBV5-1 and TRBJ2-3; 11 positions match TRBD1. The CDR3 has 15 residues. Germline CDR1 and CDR2: SGHRS and YFSETQ. Losses at the gene ends were 4 bases for V and 6 bases for J; bases not matched to a gene: 7. CDR3 bases: TGCGCCAGCAGCCGCCGGGACAGGGGGGCTGATACGCAGTATTTT. This encodes CASSRRDRGADTQYF.

The table lists this clone with a few counts. J is TRBJ1-1 and V is TRBV30; D unclear. The CDR3 is 12 residues long. V was shortened by 5 bases and J by 6 bases, with 13 bases between the two germline ends. CDR1 is GTSNPN and CDR2 is SVGIG in the germline V gene (reference sequence). The CDR3 is CAWAYRISEAFF. The CDR3 nucleotides read TGTGCCTGGGCTTACAGAATCTCTGAAGCTTTCTTT.

The chain joins TRBV15 to TRBJ2-1, with 12 bases matching TRBD2. This CDR3 is 15 amino acids long. Germline values: CDR1 LNHNV, CDR2 YYDKDF (reference sequence). V lost 5 bases, J lost 10 bases, and 9 bases stayed unmatched. The CDR3 here is CATSPRLAGDEEQFF. Written as DNA, the CDR3 is TGTGCCACCAGCCCCAGACTAGCGGGGGACGAGGAGCAGTTCTTC.

CDR3 DNA sequence: TGCGCCAGCAGCGTACAGGGAGCAGATACGCAGTATTTT. Its translation is CASSVQGADTQYF. This chain connects TRBV5-1 to TRBJ2-3, with a possible D match to TRBD1 (6 bases). This CDR3 has 13 amino acids. CDR1 SGHRS and CDR2 YFSETQ come from the germline V gene. Trimming shortened V by 4 bases and J by 4 bases, and 10 bases separated the two germline ends.

This chain uses TRBV4-1 with TRBJ2-3; 7 bases agree with TRBD1. Germline V gene lookup returns CDR1 MGHRA and CDR2 YSYEKL. Trimming at V came to 2 bases and at J to 11 bases, leaving 7 bases not matched to a gene. The CDR3 loop spans 13 amino acids. The CDR3 protein is CASSQIQGWRQYF. The CDR3 DNA is TGCGCCAGCAGCCAAATACAGGGGTGGAGGCAGTATTTT.

This sequence joins TRBV4-1 and TRBJ1-5; D might be TRBD1 (6 bases). Germline V gene sequence: CDR1 MGHRA, CDR2 YSYEKL. Trimming took off 0 bases at V and 7 bases at J, with 13 bases between the two ends. There are 15 residues in the CDR3. The CDR3 loop is CASSQEGGAGQPQHF. CDR3 in DNA: TGCGCCAGCAGCCAAGAGGGGGGGGCGGGGCAGCCCCAGCATTTT.

The chain joins TRBV7-9 to TRBJ1-2; D call uncertain. The CDR3 is 13 residues long. Trimming pared 1 base from V and 8 bases from J, leaving 11 bases between. CDR1 and CDR2 (germline): SEHNR, FQNEAQ (reference sequence). For the CDR3, the DNA is TGTGCCAGCAGCTTAGTTGTAGGCCACGGCTACACCTTC. Amino acids: CASSLVVGHGYTF. The full variable domain, its missing parts supplied by reference TRBV7-9 and TRBJ1-2, is DTGVSQNPRHKITKRGQNVTFRCDPISEHNRLYWYRQTLGQGPEFLTYFQNEAQLEKSRLLSDRFSAERPKGSFSTLEIQRTEQGDSAMYLCASSLVVGHGYTFGSGTRLTVV.

The chain joins TRBV9 to TRBJ1-5, with D maybe TRBD1 (6 bases). Germline V gives CDR1 SGDLS, CDR2 YYNGEE. CDR3 size: 14 residues. Trimming shortened V by 0 bases and J by 2 bases, and 6 bases separated the two germline ends. The CDR3: CASSVAGGNQPQHF. The CDR3 nucleotides are TGTGCCAGCAGCGTAGCAGGGGGCAATCAGCCCCAGCATTTT.

The chain recombines TRBV7-9 with TRBJ1-1; tentative D call: TRBD1 (5 bases). This CDR3 comprises 12 residues. Germline V gene sequence: CDR1 SEHNR, CDR2 FQNEAQ (reference sequence). The V gene lost 3 bases and the J gene lost 4 bases, with 6 bases spanning the gap. The CDR3 DNA reads TGTGCCAGCAGCTTGAGGGGCACTGAAGCTTTCTTT. This gives the protein CASSLRGTEAFF.

The rearrangement links TRBV6-5 to TRBJ2-7, with 7 bases lining up with TRBD2. J was trimmed by 4 bases and V by 6 bases; bases with no gene match: 9. Germline V CDR1 and CDR2: MNHEY, SVGAGI. This CDR3 spans 14 amino acids. As DNA, the CDR3 is TGTGCCAGCAGAAGTCCGGGACTACGGTACGAGCAGTACTTC. This translates into CASRSPGLRYEQYF.

CDR3: CASSQVKYNTEAFF. CDR3 bases: TGTGCCAGCAGCCAAGTAAAGTACAACACTGAAGCTTTCTTT. This chain uses TRBV14 with TRBJ1-1, with D uncertain. V was shortened by 1 base and J by 2 bases, with 8 bases between the two germline ends. Germline CDR1 is SGHDN and CDR2 is FVKESK. The CDR3 has 14 amino acids.